This T cell receptor beta chain was recovered during a study of cytomegalovirus exposure and HLA in healthy donors. When sampled, the donors appeared nominally healthy, though they likely had unrecorded immune exposures. Study-wide results and limits: TCR beta sequences numbering 15,000 to 20,000 were associated with HLA alleles at 0.05 false discovery rate in a later analysis. Follow-up analysis seemed to connect common viral pathogens with several of the most significant clusters identified. Investigators reported over 150 TCR beta chains as tied to cytomegalovirus.

The CDR3 is made up of 15 amino acids. The germline V gene has CDR1 SGHTA and CDR2 FQGNSA. Trimming removed 3 bases from V and 8 bases from J; junction bases left unmatched: 7. With 60 Vbeta and 13 Jbeta primers, the PCR was carried out. Assay used: immunoSEQ multiplex PCR; TCRdb lists only in-frame clones, some missing. The repertoire holds 100,000 to 150,000 clones, approximately 72% seen once, with 7.5% to 9.5% in the top ten. Comment on this clone: What it binds is unknown.

Sequencing was carried out using PBMCs. The J gene is TRBJ2-1, the V gene TRBV7-2, with 10 bases aligning to TRBD2. The sequence derives from a woman aged 45-59 years in good health and CMV-seropositive. CDR3 loop: CASSFRLAGVHEQFF. The CDR3 DNA reads TGTGCCAGCAGCTTTAGGCTAGCGGGGGTCCATGAGCAGTTCTTC.